These 16 T cell receptor beta chains originate from one sample sequenced in a study of T cell responses to AZD1222 COVID-19 vaccine. TCRdb keeps only in-frame clones here, not all; method: immunoSEQ multiplex PCR. The table has about 52,000 clones, 87% seen once. This sample comprised peripheral blood, obtained 28 days after the second AZD1222 dose. These receptors were obtained from an adult who received the AZD1222 COVID-19 vaccine.

The chain carries TRBV28 and TRBJ2-1, with D possibly called TRBD1 or TRBD2 (6 bases each). Germline V lookup: CDR1 MDHEN, CDR2 SYDVKM. Trimming left V 7 bases short and J 1 base short, with 11 bases between. The CDR3 is 14 residues long. The CDR3 DNA reads as TGTGCCAGCACGACTAGGGGGTCCTACAATGAGCAGTTCTTC. Its protein product is CASTTRGSYNEQFF.

The J gene is TRBJ2-1, the V gene TRBV2, with 8 positions matching TRBD1. This CDR3 region has 15 residues. CDR1 SNHLY and CDR2 FYNNEI come from the germline V gene. Germline trimming cut 4 bases from V and 3 bases from J; bases unmatched to any gene: 5. DNA for the CDR3: TGTGCCAGCAGTGTCGGACAGGGTGGCTACAATGAGCAGTTCTTC. Its translation is CASSVGQGGYNEQFF.

This clone was counted a single time. V usage is TRBV18 and J usage is TRBJ2-5; no reliable D call. This CDR3 is built from 12 residues. Trimming took off 3 bases at V and 1 base at J, with 3 bases between the two ends. Germline CDR1 reads KGHSH; CDR2 reads LQKENI. In DNA, the CDR3 is TGTGCCAGCTCACCTATCCAAGAGACCCAGTACTTC. Translating gives CASSPIQETQYF.

The rearrangement links TRBV11-3 to TRBJ2-5; 11 nucleotides match TRBD2. The J segment lost 2 bases and the V segment lost 5 bases, leaving 7 bases of the junction unmatched. CDR3 size: 16 residues. Germline CDR1 SGHNT, CDR2 YENEEA. This chain's CDR3 is CASSRGLAGQQETQYF. CDR3 DNA sequence: TGTGCCAGCAGCCGCGGACTAGCGGGCCAACAAGAGACCCAGTACTTC.

This chain links TRBV19 with TRBJ2-7, with TRBD2 matching over 14 bases. V dropped 5 bases and J dropped 7; count of bases not matched to a gene: 7. The CDR3 is 15 amino acids. In germline, CDR1 is LNHDA, CDR2 SQIVND (reference sequence). The CDR3 here is CASSGPGLAGVEQYF. The CDR3 region has the DNA TGTGCCAGTAGTGGCCCGGGACTAGCGGGAGTTGAGCAGTACTTC.

The chain uses TRBV5-1 and TRBJ1-2; D may be TRBD1 (5 bases). Per the germline V gene, CDR1 is SGHRS and CDR2 is YFSETQ. Trimming removed 4 bases from V and 4 bases from J, with 20 bases in between. This CDR3 is 16 amino acids long. DNA of the CDR3: TGCGCCAGCAGCACGGGGGACCGTATCGGGTCCTATGGCTACACCTTC. As protein: CASSTGDRIGSYGYTF.

The genes are TRBV18 and TRBJ2-7, with D tentatively TRBD1 (6 bases). V was clipped by 2 bases and J by 2 bases, with 10 bases between them. CDR3 length equals 14 residues. Germline CDR1 KGHSH, CDR2 LQKENI. The chain's CDR3 is CASSPIGQTYEQYF. In DNA, the CDR3 is TGTGCCAGCTCACCAATAGGACAGACCTACGAGCAGTACTTC.

The rearrangement joins TRBV6-5 to TRBJ2-5, with 12 bases fitting TRBD1. The J segment lost 4 bases and the V segment lost 8 bases, leaving 8 bases of the junction unmatched. CDR1 is MNHEY, CDR2 SVGAGI, per germline. CDR3 length equals 15 residues. The CDR3 nucleotides read TGTGCCAGCCGCCCCGGGACAGGGGGCAGAGAGACCCAGTACTTC. Its protein product is CASRPGTGGRETQYF.

The CDR3, as DNA: TGTGCCAGCGGCTCAGGGGACATCTGGGGGGAGCAGTACTTC. This gives the protein CASGSGDIWGEQYF. J is TRBJ2-7 and V is TRBV5-8; D is possibly TRBD1 (6 bases). Deletions cut 7 bases from V and 7 bases from J, with 21 bases between. Per germline, CDR1 SGHTS and CDR2 YDEGEE. The CDR3 length is 14 residues. Based on the CDR3 plus reference TRBV5-8 and TRBJ2-7, the full variable domain is EAGVTQSPTHLIKTRGQQATLRCSPISGHTSVYWYQQALGLGLQFLLWYDEGEERNRGNFPPRFSGRQFPNYSSELNVNALELEDSALYLCASGSGDIWGEQYFGPGTRLTVT.

In its sample, this clone was seen once. The sample contains more than one DNA sequence encoding this CDR3. This chain joins TRBV7-9 and TRBJ1-1, with D tentatively TRBD1 (5 bases). Germline V gives CDR1 SEHNR, CDR2 FQNEAQ (reference sequence). V lost 6 bases and J lost 5, with 13 bases in between. The length of the CDR3 is 13 residues. CDR3 DNA: TGTGCCAGCAGTCTTCAGGGCGGGACTGAAGCTTTCTTT. Translated: CASSLQGGTEAFF.

The chain links TRBV11-3 to TRBJ2-2, with a weak D call TRBD2 (6 bases). The CDR3 runs 14 residues. CDR1 is SGHNT, CDR2 YENEEA, per germline. The V end was cut by 5 bases, the J end by 4 bases, with 11 bases between. As DNA, the CDR3 is TGTGCCAGCAGCGGACCGGGACTCACCGGGGAGCTGTTTTTT. Protein product: CASSGPGLTGELFF.

The chain is built from TRBV5-1 and TRBJ1-1; 9 bases map to TRBD1. Germline V lookup: CDR1 SGHRS, CDR2 YFSETQ. V trimming: 3 bases; J trimming: 6 bases; junction bases outside the gene matches: 6. This CDR3 is 14 amino acids long. CDR3: CASSSEGQGAEAFF. The CDR3 nucleotides are TGCGCCAGCAGCTCAGAGGGACAGGGCGCTGAAGCTTTCTTT. The full variable domain, with the rest looked up from reference TRBV5-1 and TRBJ1-1, is KAGVTQTPRYLIKTRGQQVTLSCSPISGHRSVSWYQQTPGQGLQFLFEYFSETQRNKGNFPGRFSGRQFSNSRSEMNVSTLELGDSALYLCASSSEGQGAEAFFGQGTRLTVV.

This clone was observed once. The chain uses TRBV12-1 and TRBJ2-5; no DNA check was done on the table's D call, TRBD2. TRBV12-1 is shown as a pseudogene. This CDR3 has 13 amino acids. The CDR3 is CASSHLSLETQYF. The CDR3 DNA is TGTGCCAGCAGCCATTTAAGCCTGGAGACCCAGTACTTC.

The CDR3 DNA follows: TGTGCCAGCAGCGATCGGAACGGAGCTAATGAAAAACTGTTTTTT. This gives the protein CASSDRNGANEKLFF. The gene calls are TRBV9 and TRBJ1-4, with unresolved D. V was cut by 3 bases and J by 3 bases, with 12 bases left in between. The V gene's germline CDR1 is SGDLS and CDR2 YYNGEE. This CDR3 is built from 15 residues.

This sequence joins TRBV18 and TRBJ2-3; D may match TRBD1 or TRBD2 (6 bases each). Germline V gene data show CDR1 as KGHSH and CDR2 as LQKENI. Trimming removed 3 bases from V and 3 bases from J, with 10 bases in between. This CDR3 spans 14 amino acids. The CDR3: CASSPLGGTDTQYF. CDR3 bases: TGTGCCAGCTCACCGCTAGGGGGGACAGATACGCAGTATTTT.

V and J are TRBV7-8 and TRBJ1-5; D gene unclear. Germline V gene sequence: CDR1 SGHVS, CDR2 FQNEAQ. V dropped 1 base and J dropped 6 bases, with 4 bases sitting between them. This CDR3 spans 12 amino acids. The CDR3 reads CASSLVGQPQHF. The CDR3 region has the DNA TGTGCCAGCAGCTTAGTAGGTCAGCCCCAGCATTTT.